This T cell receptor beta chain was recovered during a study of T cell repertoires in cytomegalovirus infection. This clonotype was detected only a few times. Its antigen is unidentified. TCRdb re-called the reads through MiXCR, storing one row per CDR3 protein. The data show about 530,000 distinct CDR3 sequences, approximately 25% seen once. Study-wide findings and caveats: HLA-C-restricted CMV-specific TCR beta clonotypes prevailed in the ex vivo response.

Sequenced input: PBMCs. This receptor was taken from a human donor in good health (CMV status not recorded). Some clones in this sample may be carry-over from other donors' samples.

The CDR3 DNA is TGTGCCAGCAGTGCGGACGGAGTGAACACTGAAGCTTTCTTT. This translates into CASSADGVNTEAFF. The V call is TRBV6-5, the J call TRBJ1-1; no clear D gene. This CDR3 is 14 amino acids long. Trimming stripped 5 bases from V and 0 bases from J, with 10 bases between. From germline, CDR1 is MNHEY and CDR2 SVGAGI.